This T cell receptor (beta chain) comes out of a study of T cell changes during pregnancy in multiple sclerosis (dated by TCRdb to between 2018 and 2021). For the wider study: In women with multiple sclerosis, the researchers looked at how the T cell repertoire shifted as pregnancy progressed.

CDR1 and CDR2 are drawn from the germline V gene: MNHEY, SVGAGI. V and J lose 4 bases and 5 bases, and a span of 17 bases separates them. The CDR3 goes from the cysteine to the phenylalanine over 15 residues. The kept DNA is CDR3 alone, 45 bases in frame from the first base. Library preparation was by the immunoSEQ multiplex PCR assay. In its TCRdb copy, this immuneACCESS table keeps in-frame sequences only and misses some clones. Where compared with another copy, unresolved V genes explain less than half of these, and the others have no known cause. This sample is represented by some 70,000 clones; just over 90% of them were singletons. The top ten clonotypes cover around 1.4% of the sample. As to this clone: Which antigen it targets is not known. No per-base quality is available; no much larger clone lies one base away.

Recombination connected TRBV6-5 to TRBJ1-1; the D gene remains uncertain. The specimen comprised peripheral blood, sampled in the third trimester of pregnancy. The clonotype originates from a female donor with multiple sclerosis, enrolled in a pregnancy study. The DNA sequence is TGTGCCAGCAGTTTCCAAGGGAAGGGAGGAACTGAAGCTTTCTTT. Protein translation: CASSFQGKGGTEAFF.